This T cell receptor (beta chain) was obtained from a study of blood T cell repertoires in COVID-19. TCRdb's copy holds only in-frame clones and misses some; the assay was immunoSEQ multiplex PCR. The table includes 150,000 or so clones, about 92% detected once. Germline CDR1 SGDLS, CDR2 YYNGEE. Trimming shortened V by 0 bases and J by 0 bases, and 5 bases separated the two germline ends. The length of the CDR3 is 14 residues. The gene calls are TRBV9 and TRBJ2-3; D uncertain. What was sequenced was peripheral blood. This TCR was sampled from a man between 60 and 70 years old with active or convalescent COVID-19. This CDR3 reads CASSVETSTDTQYF. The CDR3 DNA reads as TGTGCCAGCAGCGTAGAGACTAGCACAGATACGCAGTATTTT. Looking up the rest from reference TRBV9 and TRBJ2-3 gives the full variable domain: DSGVTQTPKHLITATGQRVTLRCSPRSGDLSVYWYQQSLDQGLQFLIQYYNGEERAKGNILERFSAQQFPDLHSELNLSSLELGDSALYFCASSVETSTDTQYFGPGTRLTVL.